This is a list of T cell receptor beta chains from one sample in a study of shared clonotypes between healthy human individuals. This table comes from immunoSEQ multiplex PCR, and its TCRdb copy is limited to in-frame clones, with some not included. The sample contains under 850,000 clones, around 92% of which appear only once. Sequenced input: naive CD8+ T cells sorted from blood. The receptors here all came from a man aged 25-45 years in good health. Each CDR3 is given with its conserved first and last residue. D genes are given only for firm matches. Size is omitted from some rows. Given values are once, few, many or a class for expanded clones.

d_gene: NA; abundance: NA; j_gene: TRBJ2-1; v_gene: TRBV5-4; CDR3aa: CASSLIGFDEQFF; CDR3nt: TGTGCCAGCAGCTTGATAGGGTTCGATGAGCAGTTCTTC
d_gene: TRBD2; abundance: NA; j_gene: TRBJ2-2; v_gene: TRBV2; CDR3aa: CVKGAGGPSTGELFF; CDR3nt: TGTGTCAAAGGGGCGGGAGGGCCGAGCACCGGGGAGCTGTTTTTT
d_gene: TRBD1; abundance: NA; j_gene: TRBJ2-3; v_gene: TRBV10-3; CDR3aa: CAISEFPGTGGFRESTDTQYF; CDR3nt: TGTGCCATCAGTGAGTTCCCCGGGACAGGGGGGTTCCGGGAGAGCACAGATACGCAGTATTTT
d_gene: NA; abundance: NA; j_gene: TRBJ2-3; v_gene: TRBV4-3; CDR3aa: CASSQDSQGYTDTQYF; CDR3nt: TGCGCCAGCAGCCAAGATTCGCAGGGATACACAGATACGCAGTATTTT
d_gene: TRBD2; abundance: NA; j_gene: TRBJ2-1; v_gene: TRBV7-8; CDR3aa: CASSPLAGAGNEQFF; CDR3nt: TGTGCCAGCAGCCCTCTAGCGGGAGCGGGCAATGAGCAGTTCTTC
d_gene: TRBD2; abundance: NA; j_gene: TRBJ2-5; v_gene: TRBV9; CDR3aa: CASSGGLAGNQETQYF; CDR3nt: TGTGCCAGCAGCGGAGGGCTAGCGGGGAACCAAGAGACCCAGTACTTC
d_gene: NA; abundance: once; j_gene: TRBJ2-6; v_gene: TRBV5-1; CDR3aa: CASTLVGTGANVLTF; CDR3nt: TGCGCCAGCACTCTGGTAGGGACTGGGGCCAACGTCCTGACTTTC
d_gene: TRBD1; abundance: NA; j_gene: TRBJ2-5; v_gene: TRBV7-9; CDR3aa: CASRGLGETQYF; CDR3nt: TGTGCGAGCAGGGGGCTCGGGGAGACCCAGTACTTC
d_gene: TRBD1; abundance: NA; j_gene: TRBJ1-5; v_gene: TRBV15; CDR3aa: CATSRDREQPQHF; CDR3nt: TGTGCCACCAGCAGGGACAGGGAGCAGCCCCAGCATTTT
d_gene: NA; abundance: NA; j_gene: TRBJ2-2; v_gene: TRBV2; CDR3aa: CASSGQINTGELFF; CDR3nt: TGTGCCAGCAGTGGACAGATTAACACCGGGGAGCTGTTTTTT
d_gene: NA; abundance: NA; j_gene: TRBJ2-7; v_gene: TRBV5-1; CDR3aa: CASSLALGLSHEQYF; CDR3nt: TGCGCCAGCAGCTTGGCCTTGGGGTTGAGCCACGAGCAGTACTTC
d_gene: TRBD1; abundance: NA; j_gene: TRBJ2-1; v_gene: TRBV29-1; CDR3aa: CSGKQGSSYNEQFF; CDR3nt: TGCAGCGGAAAACAGGGGAGCTCCTACAATGAGCAGTTCTTC
d_gene: NA; abundance: NA; j_gene: TRBJ1-1; v_gene: TRBV6-5; CDR3aa: CASCLCWGVTEAFF; CDR3nt: TGTGCCAGCTGTTTGTGTTGGGGTGTCACTGAAGCTTTCTTT
d_gene: TRBD2; abundance: NA; j_gene: TRBJ2-3; v_gene: TRBV5-1; CDR3aa: CASSPSSGTSTDTQYF; CDR3nt: TGCGCCAGCAGCCCCTCTAGCGGAACTAGCACAGATACGCAGTATTTT
d_gene: NA; abundance: NA; j_gene: TRBJ2-7; v_gene: TRBV6-5; CDR3aa: CASSYSQGFSEQYF; CDR3nt: TGTGCCAGCAGTTACTCACAGGGTTTCTCCGAGCAGTACTTC
d_gene: NA; abundance: NA; j_gene: TRBJ1-1; v_gene: TRBV27; CDR3aa: CASMRGGTEAFF; CDR3nt: TGTGCCAGCATGCGAGGGGGCACTGAAGCTTTCTTT
d_gene: TRBD1; abundance: once; j_gene: TRBJ1-4; v_gene: TRBV4-2; CDR3aa: CASSQDNVYRTGDEKLFF; CDR3nt: TGTGCCAGCAGCCAAGATAATGTTTACAGGACAGGGGATGAAAAACTGTTTTTT
d_gene: NA; abundance: NA; j_gene: TRBJ2-7; v_gene: TRBV29-1; CDR3aa: CSVEDLAYEQYF; CDR3nt: TGCAGCGTTGAAGATCTCGCCTACGAGCAGTACTTC
d_gene: TRBD1; abundance: NA; j_gene: TRBJ2-2; v_gene: TRBV28; CDR3aa: CASAIGTGTGELFF; CDR3nt: TGTGCCAGCGCAATAGGGACAGGCACCGGGGAGCTGTTTTTT
d_gene: NA; abundance: NA; j_gene: TRBJ2-5; v_gene: TRBV28; CDR3aa: CASSYSGGQETQYF; CDR3nt: TGTGCCAGCAGTTACTCTGGGGGCCAAGAGACCCAGTACTTC
d_gene: NA; abundance: NA; j_gene: TRBJ1-2; v_gene: TRBV29-1; CDR3aa: CSVEDRGYGYTF; CDR3nt: TGCAGCGTTGAAGATCGCGGCTATGGCTACACCTTC
d_gene: NA; abundance: NA; j_gene: TRBJ2-7; v_gene: TRBV5-1; CDR3aa: CASSLATVSYEQYF; CDR3nt: TGCGCCAGCAGCTTGGCCACGGTATCCTACGAGCAGTACTTC
d_gene: NA; abundance: NA; j_gene: TRBJ2-1; v_gene: TRBV7-9; CDR3aa: CASSRPPHGEQFF; CDR3nt: TGTGCCAGCAGCCGCCCCCCACATGGTGAGCAGTTCTTC
d_gene: TRBD2; abundance: NA; j_gene: TRBJ2-3; v_gene: TRBV28; CDR3aa: CASSLLAGSTDTQYF; CDR3nt: TGTGCCAGCAGTTTATTAGCGGGAAGCACAGATACGCAGTATTTT
d_gene: TRBD1; abundance: NA; j_gene: TRBJ1-2; v_gene: TRBV5-4; CDR3aa: CASSLGGTGTFYGYTF; CDR3nt: TGTGCCAGCAGCTTGGGGGGGACAGGGACCTTTTATGGCTACACCTTC
d_gene: NA; abundance: NA; j_gene: TRBJ2-2; v_gene: TRBV6-5; CDR3aa: CASSQRGELFF; CDR3nt: TGTGCCAGCAGCCAACGTGGGGAGCTGTTTTTT
d_gene: TRBD2; abundance: NA; j_gene: TRBJ2-3; v_gene: TRBV27; CDR3aa: CASCTGTSGGPTDTQYF; CDR3nt: TGTGCCAGCTGCACAGGTACTAGCGGGGGCCCCACAGATACGCAGTATTTT
d_gene: NA; abundance: NA; j_gene: TRBJ2-7; v_gene: TRBV27; CDR3aa: CASRLTGTLTYEQYF; CDR3nt: TGTGCCAGCAGGCTCACCGGGACATTGACCTACGAGCAGTACTTC
d_gene: NA; abundance: NA; j_gene: TRBJ1-5; v_gene: TRBV5-8; CDR3aa: CASSLVGGWNQPQHF; CDR3nt: TGTGCCAGCAGCTTGGTGGGGGGTTGGAATCAGCCCCAGCATTTT
d_gene: TRBD2; abundance: NA; j_gene: TRBJ2-1; v_gene: TRBV29-1; CDR3aa: CSVEVAGGGYEQFF; CDR3nt: TGCAGCGTTGAAGTAGCGGGAGGCGGCTATGAGCAGTTCTTC
d_gene: TRBD2; abundance: NA; j_gene: TRBJ2-5; v_gene: TRBV6-5; CDR3aa: CASRSLAGPQETQYF; CDR3nt: TGTGCCAGCAGATCACTAGCGGGGCCCCAGGAGACCCAGTACTTC
d_gene: TRBD1; abundance: NA; j_gene: TRBJ2-7; v_gene: TRBV27; CDR3aa: CATRQGASYEQYF; CDR3nt: TGTGCCACCAGACAGGGGGCCTCCTACGAGCAGTACTTC
d_gene: NA; abundance: NA; j_gene: TRBJ1-2; v_gene: TRBV27; CDR3aa: CASSLSIGVNYGYTF; CDR3nt: TGTGCCAGCAGTTTATCGATAGGCGTAAACTATGGCTACACCTTC
d_gene: TRBD2; abundance: NA; j_gene: TRBJ2-7; v_gene: TRBV7-8; CDR3aa: CASSRELGTSGSYEQYF; CDR3nt: TGTGCCAGCAGCAGAGAGCTCGGGACTAGCGGATCCTACGAGCAGTACTTC
d_gene: NA; abundance: NA; j_gene: TRBJ2-3; v_gene: TRBV6-1; CDR3aa: CASSEKGGTATDTQYF; CDR3nt: TGTGCCAGCAGTGAAAAAGGTGGAACGGCCACAGATACGCAGTATTTT
d_gene: TRBD2; abundance: once; j_gene: TRBJ2-3; v_gene: TRBV27; CDR3aa: CASGLLAATDTQYF; CDR3nt: TGTGCCAGCGGGTTGCTAGCGGCCACAGATACGCAGTATTTT
d_gene: TRBD2; abundance: NA; j_gene: TRBJ2-5; v_gene: TRBV7-9; CDR3aa: CASRRTEGGGRETQYF; CDR3nt: TGTGCCAGCAGACGGACGGAAGGCGGGGGTCGAGAGACCCAGTACTTC
d_gene: NA; abundance: NA; j_gene: TRBJ1-1; v_gene: TRBV7-2; CDR3aa: CASSLDWANTEAFF; CDR3nt: TGTGCCAGCAGCTTAGACTGGGCAAACACTGAAGCTTTCTTT
d_gene: TRBD1; abundance: NA; j_gene: TRBJ2-7; v_gene: TRBV7-4; CDR3aa: CASSLEGDRGPYEQYF; CDR3nt: TGTGCCAGCAGCTTAGAGGGGGACAGGGGGCCGTACGAGCAGTACTTC
d_gene: NA; abundance: once; j_gene: TRBJ2-1; v_gene: TRBV7-9; CDR3aa: CASSLGQGDNEQFF; CDR3nt: TGTGCCAGCAGCTTAGGGCAGGGTGACAATGAGCAGTTCTTC
d_gene: NA; abundance: NA; j_gene: TRBJ2-7; v_gene: TRBV13; CDR3aa: CASSLKVSGVDEQYF; CDR3nt: TGTGCCAGCAGCTTAAAGGTGTCAGGGGTGGACGAGCAGTACTTC
d_gene: NA; abundance: NA; j_gene: TRBJ2-1; v_gene: TRBV4-1; CDR3aa: CASSQDFSWGNEQFF; CDR3nt: TGCGCCAGCAGCCAAGATTTCTCCTGGGGCAATGAGCAGTTCTTC